This T cell receptor (beta chain) was identified during a study of OX40 agonist ivuxolimab in advanced cancers. Study at large: Checkpoint inhibitors had been given previously to approximately 41% of patients. Three partial responders included one hepatocellular carcinoma patient and two cutaneous melanoma patients.

Comment on this clone: What it binds is not known.

Study observations and caveats: Some nonresponders also had low normalized T-cell clonal expansion.

Sequencing used immunoSEQ multiplex PCR; TCRdb keeps in-frame clones, though not all of them. The sample holds about 55,000 clones; over 80% are singletons and the top ten take just under 4%. The CDR3 runs to 15 residues. V dropped 1 base and J dropped 11 bases, with 17 bases sitting between them. Germline-derived CDR1 and CDR2 are SEHNR and FQNEAQ (reference sequence). This chain links TRBV7-9 with TRBJ1-4, with D tentatively TRBD1 (6 bases). The source was CD4+ or CD8+ T cells sorted from blood, collected in a trial of the OX40 agonist ivuxolimab. The TCR comes from an adult with an advanced solid tumor such as melanoma, head and neck, liver or kidney cancer. CDR3 loop: CASSLDAPTGRKLFF. The CDR3 DNA sequence: TGTGCCAGCAGCTTAGACGCCCCGACAGGACGGAAACTGTTTTTT. The entire variable domain, with the rest obtained from reference TRBV7-9 and TRBJ1-4, is as follows: DTGVSQNPRHKITKRGQNVTFRCDPISEHNRLYWYRQTLGQGPEFLTYFQNEAQLEKSRLLSDRFSAERPKGSFSTLEIQRTEQGDSAMYLCASSLDAPTGRKLFFGSGTQLSVL.